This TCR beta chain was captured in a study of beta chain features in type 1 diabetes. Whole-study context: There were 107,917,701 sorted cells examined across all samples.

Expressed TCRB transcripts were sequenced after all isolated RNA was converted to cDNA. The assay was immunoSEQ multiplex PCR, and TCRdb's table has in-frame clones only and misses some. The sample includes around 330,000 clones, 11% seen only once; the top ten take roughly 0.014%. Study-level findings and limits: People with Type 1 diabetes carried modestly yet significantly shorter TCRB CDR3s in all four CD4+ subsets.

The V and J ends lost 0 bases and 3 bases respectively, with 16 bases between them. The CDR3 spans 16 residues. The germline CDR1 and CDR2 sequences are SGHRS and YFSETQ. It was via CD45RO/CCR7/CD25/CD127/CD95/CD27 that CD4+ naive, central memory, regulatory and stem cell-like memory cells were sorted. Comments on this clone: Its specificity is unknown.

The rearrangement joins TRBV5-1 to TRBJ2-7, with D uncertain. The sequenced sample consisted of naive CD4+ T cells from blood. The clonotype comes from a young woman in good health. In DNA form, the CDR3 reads TGCGCCAGCAGCTTGGGCTGGTTGGAGAAAGGCTACGAGCAGTACTTC. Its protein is CASSLGWLEKGYEQYF.